This TCR beta chain emerged from a study of beta chain features in type 1 diabetes listed by TCRdb under 2018. Some background on the complete study: Patients and healthy donors did not differ in mean age, gender distribution, total cell number or subset yield. A total of some 100,000,000 sorted cells were examined across all samples, and a strong correlation was observed between cell number per subset and RNA yield. In the study, recently diagnosed type 1 diabetes patients and matched healthy donors were compared on the TCRB repertoires of their sorted circulating CD4+ T cell subsets. Naive and central memory subsets were obtained from all 30 or so donors, but regulatory and stem cell-like memory subsets were isolated from only 8 patients and roughly eight healthy donors.

On the study overall, not on this receptor specifically: Naive, central memory and regulatory TCRB repertoires appeared to be more alike among patients than among healthy donors. Type 1 diabetes patients showed a moderate but significant shortening of TCRB CDR3 length in all four CD4+ subsets. PCR might favor shorter templates, but patient and control samples were amplified and corrected together, so any skew would affect both groups equally. Because cDNA rather than genomic DNA was sequenced, highly expressing activated cells could have been over-represented, although no difference in activation and CD3 levels was found between groups. Because the HLA sub-analyses included only small numbers of individuals, any influence of HLA type on TCRB rearrangement was left unresolved. Fewer insertions and more nucleotide deletions at VDJ recombination sites were observed in patients with type 1 diabetes, implying thymic rearrangement abnormalities.

CDR1 SGHTA and CDR2 FQGTGA were looked up in the germline V gene. Trimming takes 5 bases from V and 1 base from J, and the germline ends sit 8 bases apart. Inclusive of the bounding cysteine and phenylalanine, the CDR3 is 13 residues long. Only the CDR3 DNA is retained, 39 bases long and in frame from the first base. Each donor gave one peripheral blood draw, averaging approximately 110 mL, which was collected into heparinised tubes. Naive, central memory, regulatory and stem cell-like memory CD4+ T cells were sorted on a BD FACSAria II using a panel including CD45RO, CCR7, CD25, CD127, CD95 and CD27. All sorted populations exceeded 95% purity. Right away, PBMCs were isolated by Lymphoprep density gradient centrifugation and were stained directly, with no culture step. Samples were stained and sorted in pairs, with one healthy donor and one patient per experiment, so that batch effects were minimized.

The entire amount of isolated RNA was reverse transcribed using the High Capacity cDNA Reverse Transcription Kit, so the sequenced TCRB transcripts were expressed ones. Deep immunoSEQ sequencing was performed on naive, central memory and regulatory T cell samples, with an average of roughly 3.6 million total reads per sample. After sorted cells were lysed in RLT buffer, RNA was extracted with DNase-treated RNeasy Micro or Mini kits, with the choice depending on cell number. To prevent cross-contamination, each cell subset was processed individually, whereas patient and healthy donor samples were processed jointly. The immunoSEQ multiplex PCR was used to amplify TCRB sequences from cDNA, generating 87-bp fragments that spanned the CDR3 region. Sequencing of the amplicons was done on the Illumina HiSeq platform. As for the authors' bioinformatics: Synthetic template baselines were used to correct PCR bias computationally, reads within Hamming distance 2 were collapsed, and singletons that could not be merged were discarded. By aligning reads against IMGT, V, D and J genes, CDR3 length, and insertions or deletions at six rearrangement sites were assigned. Within each subset, clonotype counts were normalized to sorted cell number, and only after that were true diversity and Gini coefficients computed with the tcR R package. The overlap coefficient, calculated on TCRB nucleotide sequences, was used to measure repertoire sharing. Drawn from immuneACCESS, this table holds only the in-frame rearrangements with V and J called that TCRdb kept. Clones are partly lost; checked studies trace under half to an unresolved V gene and leave the rest unexplained. V, J and clone size were drawn from that table, and D and trimming were deduced from the DNA. Present in this sample are under 300,000 clones, 7.5% to 9.5% of which were seen just once. The ten biggest clones cover approximately 0.99% of the sample.

In this sample, this clone turned up a few times. No antigen is known for it. Base qualities are not at hand, and no much larger clone is one base apart. Other DNA sequences from this sample encode an identical CDR3 as well. The chain was built from TRBV7-3 and TRBJ2-5, with the D segment identity uncertain. This clonotype was obtained from a woman under 30 in good health. Sequencing input: central memory CD4+ T cells from blood. The encoded CDR3 is CASSLSFQETQYF. The DNA is TGTGCCAGCAGCCTTAGTTTCCAAGAGACCCAGTACTTC.